The entry below describes one T cell receptor beta chain. This specimen comes from a study of blood T cell repertoires in COVID-19. Across the study: COVID-19 samples from acute and convalescent phases originated in the United States, Italy and Spain. T cells, B-cell-depleted T cells, or PBMCs provided the cDNA or gDNA that served as material.

Original processing notes: Amplification with reference gene primers provided the estimates of nucleated cell counts. Repertoires were generated with immunoSEQ multiplex PCR, while TCRdb's copy carries only in-frame clones and drops some. V and J calls and clone size are given by that table; D and trimming were obtained from the DNA. The sample has about 250,000 clones; approximately 90% are singletons. The CDR3 runs 13 residues. Per the germline V gene, CDR1 is SGHDT and CDR2 is YYEEEE. J gave up 9 bases and V 4 bases, and 7 bases lay outside the gene matches. The rearrangement joins TRBV5-6 to TRBJ1-3; 7 positions agree with TRBD1. This sequence was found in a man between 18 and 29 years old with active or convalescent COVID-19. Sequencing input: peripheral blood. The DNA for the CDR3 is TGTGCCAGCAGCCTAACTTACAGGGGCACCATATATTTT. Its translation: CASSLTYRGTIYF.